These T cell receptor beta chains were read from a single sample in a study of cytomegalovirus exposure and HLA in healthy donors. This table comes from immunoSEQ multiplex PCR, and its TCRdb copy is limited to in-frame clones, with some not included. The sample lists more than 250,000 clones; roughly 90% were seen once. Sequenced material: PBMCs. Every receptor here comes from a woman under 30 in good health and CMV-seronegative. CDR3s leave out the opening cysteine and the closing phenylalanine or tryptophan.

v_call	j_call	cdr3_aa
TRBV2	TRBJ2-1	ASTYTGTGVSYNEQF
TRBV10-3	TRBJ1-2	AISESMTGGYGYT
TRBV9	TRBJ1-2	ASRFGDRVGGYT
TRBV21-1	TRBJ2-5	ATLAGGPPAETQY
TRBV29-1	TRBJ2-1	SVDGGAHNEQF
TRBV5-4	TRBJ1-1	ASSMRGRQAGTEAF
TRBV5-1	TRBJ2-7	ASSPSGTNYEQY
TRBV19	TRBJ1-2	AIEGNYGYT
TRBV19	TRBJ1-1	ASTDRGRTEAF
TRBV5-6	TRBJ1-5	AGSFAQGGWQPQH
TRBV10-3	TRBJ1-6	AIKGQLNSPLH
TRBV30	TRBJ2-7	AWSPASGYEQY
TRBV19	TRBJ1-1	ASSSSRTGSTEAF
TRBV5-1	TRBJ2-7	ASSFPDSSYEQY
TRBV5-1	TRBJ1-1	ASSLEQSMTSTEAF
TRBV7-8	TRBJ1-4	ASSSLGGAEKLF
TRBV4-1	TRBJ2-7	ASSQEYTAYEQY
TRBV5-4	TRBJ2-1	ASSRPRLLDNEQF
TRBV9	TRBJ1-1	ASSVGRGSHTEAF
TRBV19	TRBJ2-2	ASSIDRNTGELF
TRBV5-1	TRBJ1-1	ASSLVGQENTEAF
TRBV18	TRBJ1-1	ASSPPTANTEAF
TRBV7-9	TRBJ1-1	ASRQLNTEAF